Detailed here is one T cell receptor beta chain. What it binds is unknown. The sample belongs to a study of cytomegalovirus exposure and HLA in healthy donors. The table came from immunoSEQ multiplex PCR; TCRdb's copy has only in-frame clones and leaves some out. The data show 120,000 or so clones, about 85% seen once. The germline V gene encodes CDR1 SGHRS and CDR2 YFSETQ. The CDR3 length is 14 residues. Trimming removed 4 bases at V and 7 bases at J, with 14 bases between. Study-wide results and caveats: Cytomegalovirus-associated status was assigned to 150 or so TCR beta chains.

This chain links TRBV5-1 with TRBJ2-2; D is perhaps TRBD2 (6 bases). This receptor was taken from a woman aged 25 to 39 in good health and CMV-seronegative. The sequenced sample consisted of PBMCs. The CDR3 loop is CASSPRLGGGELFF. The CDR3 region has the DNA TGCGCCAGCAGCCCTCGACTAGGAGGCGGGGAGCTGTTTTTT.